The rows below give T cell receptor beta chains drawn from one sample of a study of CD8 T cells in Susac syndrome. TCRdb re-called the immunoSEQ multiplex PCR reads with MiXCR, one entry per CDR3 protein. Of a few hundred thousand distinct CDR3 sequences listed, approximately 95% are singletons. Sequencing input: CD4+ T cells from PBMCs. All receptors come from a human donor with multiple sclerosis. Each CDR3 is given with its conserved first and last residue. A D gene is named only where the DNA matches it firmly. The size field is filled for only some rows; it gives once, few, many or a size class.

d_gene,v_gene,abundance,j_gene,CDR3nt,CDR3aa
-,TRBV2,-,TRBJ1-5,TGTGCCAGCACGTCGGGGAAAAGCAATCAGCCCCAGCATTTT,CASTSGKSNQPQHF
-,TRBV30,-,TRBJ1-3,TGTGCCTGGAGTCTTTGGGGTACTGGAAACACCATATATTTT,CAWSLWGTGNTIYF
-,TRBV4-1,once,TRBJ2-2,TGCGCCAGCAGCCGACGATCCACCGGGGAGCTGTTTTTT,CASSRRSTGELFF
-,TRBV20-1,-,TRBJ2-5,TGCAGTGCTAGAGACTCCGGGACCCAGTACTTC,CSARDSGTQYF
TRBD1,TRBV29-1,once,TRBJ2-1,TGCAGCGCCCTGACAGGGGGATACAATGAGCAGTTCTTC,CSALTGGYNEQFF
-,TRBV5-1,-,TRBJ2-5,TGCGCCAGCAGCTTGGTCACACTTCAAGAGACCCAGTACTTC,CASSLVTLQETQYF
TRBD2,TRBV20-1,-,TRBJ2-1,TGCAGTGCTAGAGATCGGCTAGCGGGGTCCAATGAGCAGTTCTTC,CSARDRLAGSNEQFF
TRBD1,TRBV7-2,-,TRBJ1-2,TGTGCCAGCAGCTTAGGGACAGGATTTAACTATGGCTACACCTTC,CASSLGTGFNYGYTF
TRBD1,TRBV27,-,TRBJ1-5,TGTGCCAGCAGTGTACAGGGGAATTATCAGCCCCAGCATTTT,CASSVQGNYQPQHF
TRBD1,TRBV7-9,-,TRBJ1-2,TGTGCCAGCAGCGCCGGGACAGACGTCTATGGCTACACCTTC,CASSAGTDVYGYTF